This T cell receptor (beta chain) was documented in a study of breast tumors, draining lymph nodes, adjacent tissues. General study points: Luminal-like breast cancer showed significantly greater tumor-nontumor repertoire similarity than basal-like breast cancer did. Tumor repertoires ranked between lymph nodes and nontumor tissue in diversity, with V and J gene preferences.

The lymph nodes were axillary draining lymph nodes from breast cancer patients. J lost 0 bases, V lost 2 bases, and 4 bases had no gene match. The germline V gene has CDR1 DFQATT and CDR2 SNEGSKA (reference sequence). This CDR3 is built from 15 residues. MiXCR was run by TCRdb on the multiplex PCR reads, yielding one entry per CDR3 protein. The sample yields some 230,000 distinct CDR3 sequences, around 35% seen once. In this sample, this clonotype turned up many times. Its antigen is not identified. The J gene is TRBJ2-7, the V gene TRBV20-1; 10 nucleotides agree with TRBD2. This sequence was found in a female donor with breast cancer. Some clones in this sample may be carry-over from other donors' samples. The sample consisted of axillary lymph node tissue. The CDR3 is CSARNTSGASYEQYF. The CDR3, as DNA: TGCAGTGCTAGAAATACTAGCGGGGCCTCCTACGAGCAGTACTTC.